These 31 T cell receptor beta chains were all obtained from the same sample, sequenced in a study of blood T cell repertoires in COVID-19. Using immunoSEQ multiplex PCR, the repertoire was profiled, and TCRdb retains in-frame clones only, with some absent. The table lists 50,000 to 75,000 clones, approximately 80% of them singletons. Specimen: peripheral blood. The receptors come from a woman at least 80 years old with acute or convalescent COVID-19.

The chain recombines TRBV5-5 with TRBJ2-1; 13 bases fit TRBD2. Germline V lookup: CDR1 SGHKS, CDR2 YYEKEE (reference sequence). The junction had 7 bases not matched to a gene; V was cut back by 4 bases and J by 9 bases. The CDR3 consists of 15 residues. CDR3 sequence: CASSPGTSGTLEQFF. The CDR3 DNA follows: TGTGCCAGCAGCCCCGGGACTAGCGGGACCCTTGAGCAGTTCTTC. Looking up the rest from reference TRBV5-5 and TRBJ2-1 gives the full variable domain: DAGVTQSPTHLIKTRGQQVTLRCSPISGHKSVSWYQQVLGQGPQFIFQYYEKEERGRGNFPDRFSARQFPNYSSELNVNALLLGDSALYLCASSPGTSGTLEQFFGPGTRLTVL.

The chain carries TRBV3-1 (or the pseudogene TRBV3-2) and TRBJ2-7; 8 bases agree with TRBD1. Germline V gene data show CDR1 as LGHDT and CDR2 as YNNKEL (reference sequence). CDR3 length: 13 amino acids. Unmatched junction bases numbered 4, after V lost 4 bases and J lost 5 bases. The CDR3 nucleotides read TGTGCCAGCAGCCGCCAACAGGGGGACGAGCAGTACTTC. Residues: CASSRQQGDEQYF.

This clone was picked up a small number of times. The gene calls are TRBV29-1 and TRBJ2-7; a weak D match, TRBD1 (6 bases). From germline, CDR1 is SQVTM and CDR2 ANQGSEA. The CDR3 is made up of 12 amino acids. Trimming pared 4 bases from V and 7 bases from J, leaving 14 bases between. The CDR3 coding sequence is TGCAGCGTTGCAGAGGGACACCGGGAGCAGTACTTC. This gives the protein CSVAEGHREQYF.

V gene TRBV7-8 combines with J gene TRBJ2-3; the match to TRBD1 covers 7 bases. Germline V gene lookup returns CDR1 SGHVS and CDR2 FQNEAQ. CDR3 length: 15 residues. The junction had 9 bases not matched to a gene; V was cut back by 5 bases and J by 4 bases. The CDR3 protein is CASSRDSGRADTQYF. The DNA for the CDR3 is TGTGCCAGCAGCCGGGACAGCGGTAGGGCAGATACGCAGTATTTT.

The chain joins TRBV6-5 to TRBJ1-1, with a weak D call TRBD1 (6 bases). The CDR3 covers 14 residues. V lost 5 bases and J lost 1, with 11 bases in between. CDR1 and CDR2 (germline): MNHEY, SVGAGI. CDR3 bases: TGTGCCAGCAGTAGGGACACGGCGAACACTGAAGCTTTCTTT. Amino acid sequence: CASSRDTANTEAFF.

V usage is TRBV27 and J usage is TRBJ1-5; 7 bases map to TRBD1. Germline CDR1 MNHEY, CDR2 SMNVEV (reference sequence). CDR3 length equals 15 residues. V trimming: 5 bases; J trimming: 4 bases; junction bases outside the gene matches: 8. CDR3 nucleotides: TGTGCCAGCAGTCCACCGGGACAGCATAATCAGCCCCAGCATTTT. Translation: CASSPPGQHNQPQHF.

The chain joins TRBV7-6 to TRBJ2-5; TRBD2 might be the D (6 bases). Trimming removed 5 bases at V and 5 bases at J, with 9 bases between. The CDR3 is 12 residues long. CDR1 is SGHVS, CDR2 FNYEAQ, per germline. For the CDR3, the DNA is TGTGCCAGCAGCCCCCGGGGGGAGACCCAGTACTTC. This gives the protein CASSPRGETQYF.

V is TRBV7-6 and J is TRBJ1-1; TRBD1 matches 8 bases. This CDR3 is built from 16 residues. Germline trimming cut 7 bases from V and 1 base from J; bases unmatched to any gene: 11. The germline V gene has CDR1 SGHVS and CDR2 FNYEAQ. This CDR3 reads CASTKFFQGANTEAFF. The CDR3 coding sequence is TGTGCCAGCACCAAATTCTTTCAGGGGGCGAACACTGAAGCTTTCTTT.

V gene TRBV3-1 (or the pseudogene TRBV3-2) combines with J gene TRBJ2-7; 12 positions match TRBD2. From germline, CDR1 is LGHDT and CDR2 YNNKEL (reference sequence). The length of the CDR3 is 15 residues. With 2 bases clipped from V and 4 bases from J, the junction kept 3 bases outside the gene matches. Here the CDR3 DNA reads TGTGCCAGCAGCCAATGGACTAGCGGGAAGTACGAGCAGTACTTC. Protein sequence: CASSQWTSGKYEQYF.

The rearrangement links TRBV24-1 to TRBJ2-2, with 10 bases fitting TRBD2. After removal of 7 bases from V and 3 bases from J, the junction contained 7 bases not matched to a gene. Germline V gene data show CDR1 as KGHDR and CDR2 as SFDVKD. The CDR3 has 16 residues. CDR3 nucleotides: TGTGCCACCAGAAGCGGGAGGGCCCGTGACACCGGGGAGCTGTTTTTT. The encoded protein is CATRSGRARDTGELFF.

The CDR3 reads CASSLAEEGTGKLFF. CDR3 DNA: TGCGCCAGCAGCTTGGCAGAGGAAGGGACTGGTAAACTGTTTTTT. The rearrangement links TRBV5-1 to TRBJ1-4; D is perhaps TRBD1 (5 bases). Looked up from germline, CDR1 is SGHRS and CDR2 is YFSETQ. There are 15 residues in the CDR3. Trimming removed 0 bases from V and 11 bases from J, with 17 bases in between.

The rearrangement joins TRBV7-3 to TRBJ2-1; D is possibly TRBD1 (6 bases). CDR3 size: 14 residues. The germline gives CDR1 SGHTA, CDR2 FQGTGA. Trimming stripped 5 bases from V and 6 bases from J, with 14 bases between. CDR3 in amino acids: CASSRGGRGNEQFF. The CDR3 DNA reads TGTGCCAGCAGCCGAGGGGGAAGGGGCAATGAGCAGTTCTTC.

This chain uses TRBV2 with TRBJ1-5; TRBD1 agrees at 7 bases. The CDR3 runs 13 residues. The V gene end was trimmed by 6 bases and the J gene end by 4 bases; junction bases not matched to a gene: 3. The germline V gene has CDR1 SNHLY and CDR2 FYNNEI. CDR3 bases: TGTGCCAGCAGGGGACAGACAAATCAGCCCCAGCATTTT. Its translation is CASRGQTNQPQHF.

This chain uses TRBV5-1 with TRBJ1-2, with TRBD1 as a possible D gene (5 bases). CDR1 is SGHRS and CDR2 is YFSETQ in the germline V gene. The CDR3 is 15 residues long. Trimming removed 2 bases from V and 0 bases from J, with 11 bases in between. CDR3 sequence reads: CASSLTTEANYGYTF. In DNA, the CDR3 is TGCGCCAGCAGCTTAACGACAGAGGCTAACTATGGCTACACCTTC.

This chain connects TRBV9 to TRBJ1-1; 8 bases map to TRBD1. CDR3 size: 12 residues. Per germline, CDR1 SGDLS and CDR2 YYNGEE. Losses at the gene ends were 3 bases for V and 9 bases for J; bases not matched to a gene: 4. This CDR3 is CASSAGQGQAFF. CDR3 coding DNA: TGTGCCAGCAGCGCCGGACAGGGTCAAGCTTTCTTT.

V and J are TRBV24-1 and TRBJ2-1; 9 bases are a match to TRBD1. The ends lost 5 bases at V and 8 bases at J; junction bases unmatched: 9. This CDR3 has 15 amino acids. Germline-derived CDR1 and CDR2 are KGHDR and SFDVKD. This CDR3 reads CATSGGGTGYDEQFF. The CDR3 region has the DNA TGTGCCACCAGTGGGGGGGGGACAGGGTATGATGAGCAGTTCTTC.

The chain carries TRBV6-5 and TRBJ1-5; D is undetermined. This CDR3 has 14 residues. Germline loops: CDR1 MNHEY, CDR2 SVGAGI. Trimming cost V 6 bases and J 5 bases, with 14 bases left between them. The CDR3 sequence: CASSSDFGDQPQHF. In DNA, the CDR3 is TGTGCCAGCAGCTCGGACTTTGGGGATCAGCCCCAGCATTTT.

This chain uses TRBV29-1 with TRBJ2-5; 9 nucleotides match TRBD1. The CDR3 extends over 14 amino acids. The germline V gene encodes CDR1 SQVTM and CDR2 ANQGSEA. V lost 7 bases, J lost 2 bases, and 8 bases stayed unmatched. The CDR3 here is CSANRGQLQETQYF. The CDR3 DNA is TGCAGCGCCAACAGGGGGCAGTTACAAGAGACCCAGTACTTC.

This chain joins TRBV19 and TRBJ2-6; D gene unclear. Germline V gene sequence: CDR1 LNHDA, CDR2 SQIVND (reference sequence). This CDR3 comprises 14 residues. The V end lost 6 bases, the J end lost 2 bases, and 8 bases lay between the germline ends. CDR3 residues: CASSSRAGANVLTF. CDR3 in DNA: TGTGCCAGTAGCAGCCGGGCTGGGGCCAACGTCCTGACTTTC.

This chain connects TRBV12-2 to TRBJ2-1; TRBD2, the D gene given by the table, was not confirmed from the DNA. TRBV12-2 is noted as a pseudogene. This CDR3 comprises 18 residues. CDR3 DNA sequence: TGTGCAAGTCGCTTAGATTTCGGCCCGGGAGGGCCCTACAATGAGCAGTTCTTC. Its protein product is CASRLDFGPGGPYNEQFF.

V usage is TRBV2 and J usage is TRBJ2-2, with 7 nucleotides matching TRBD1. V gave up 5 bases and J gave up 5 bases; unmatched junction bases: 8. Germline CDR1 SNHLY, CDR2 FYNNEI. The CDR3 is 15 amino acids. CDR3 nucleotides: TGTGCCAGCAGTTCACGCCACAGGGGAACCGGGGAGCTGTTTTTT. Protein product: CASSSRHRGTGELFF.

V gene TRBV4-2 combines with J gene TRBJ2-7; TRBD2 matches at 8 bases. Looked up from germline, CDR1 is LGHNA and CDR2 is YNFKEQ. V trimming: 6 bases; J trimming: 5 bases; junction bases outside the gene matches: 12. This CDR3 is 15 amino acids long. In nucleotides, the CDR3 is TGTGCCAGCAGTCACCTCGGGCTAGCGGGCGACGAGCAGTACTTC. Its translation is CASSHLGLAGDEQYF.

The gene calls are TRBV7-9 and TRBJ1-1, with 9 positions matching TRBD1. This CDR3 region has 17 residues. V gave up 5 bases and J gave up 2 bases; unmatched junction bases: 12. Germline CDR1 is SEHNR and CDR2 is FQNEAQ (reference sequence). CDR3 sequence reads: CASSRQGDWDSNTEAFF. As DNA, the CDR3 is TGTGCCAGCAGCAGACAGGGGGATTGGGACTCCAACACTGAAGCTTTCTTT.

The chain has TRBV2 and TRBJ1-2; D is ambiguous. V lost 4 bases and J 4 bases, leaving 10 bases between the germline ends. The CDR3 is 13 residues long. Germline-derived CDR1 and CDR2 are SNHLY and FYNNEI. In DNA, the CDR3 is TGTGCCAGCAGTGCCGGGGAAGGCTATGGCTACACCTTC. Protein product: CASSAGEGYGYTF.

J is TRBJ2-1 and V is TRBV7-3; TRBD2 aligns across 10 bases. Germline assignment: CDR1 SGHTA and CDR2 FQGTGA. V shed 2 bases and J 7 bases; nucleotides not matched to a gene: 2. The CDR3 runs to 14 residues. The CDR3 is CASSLSGLANEQFF. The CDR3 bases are TGTGCCAGCAGCTTATCGGGACTAGCGAATGAGCAGTTCTTC.

CDR3 in DNA: TGTGCCAGCAGCCCGAGTAGTTGGGCCATCAATCAGCCCCAGCATTTT. Protein: CASSPSSWAINQPQHF. The J gene is TRBJ1-5, the V gene TRBV7-8; D uncertain. V shed 5 bases and J shed 3 bases, with 17 bases lying between them. Germline V gene data show CDR1 as SGHVS and CDR2 as FQNEAQ. The CDR3 sequence is 16 residues long.

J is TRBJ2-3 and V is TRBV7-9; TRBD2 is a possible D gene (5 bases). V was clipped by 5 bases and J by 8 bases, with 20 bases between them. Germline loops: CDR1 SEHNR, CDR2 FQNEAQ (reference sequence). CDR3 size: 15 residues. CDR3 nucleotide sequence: TGTGCCAGCAGCCCTCCACACGAGACCGGAGGTACGCAGTATTTT. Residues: CASSPPHETGGTQYF.

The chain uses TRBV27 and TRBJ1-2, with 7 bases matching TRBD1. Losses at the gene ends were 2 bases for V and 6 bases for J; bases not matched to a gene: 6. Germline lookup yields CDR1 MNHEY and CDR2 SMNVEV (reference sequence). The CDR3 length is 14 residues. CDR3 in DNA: TGTGCCAGCAGTTTACGGACAGGTGGCCATGGCTACACCTTC. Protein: CASSLRTGGHGYTF.

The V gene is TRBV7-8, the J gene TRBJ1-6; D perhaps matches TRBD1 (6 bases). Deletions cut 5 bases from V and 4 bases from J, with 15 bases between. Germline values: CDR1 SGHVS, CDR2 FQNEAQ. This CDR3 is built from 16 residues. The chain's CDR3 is CASSPRGGRYNSPLHF. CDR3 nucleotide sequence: TGTGCCAGCAGCCCCCGAGGGGGACGGTATAATTCACCCCTCCACTTT.

Here the CDR3 reads CASSPYTPTSGLETQYF. CDR3 DNA: TGTGCCAGCAGCCCCTATACCCCAACTAGCGGGTTAGAGACCCAGTACTTC. This sequence joins TRBV7-6 and TRBJ2-5; 9 positions match TRBD2. Germline trimming cut 5 bases from V and 4 bases from J; bases unmatched to any gene: 14. Germline loops: CDR1 SGHVS, CDR2 FNYEAQ. The CDR3 is 17 amino acids.

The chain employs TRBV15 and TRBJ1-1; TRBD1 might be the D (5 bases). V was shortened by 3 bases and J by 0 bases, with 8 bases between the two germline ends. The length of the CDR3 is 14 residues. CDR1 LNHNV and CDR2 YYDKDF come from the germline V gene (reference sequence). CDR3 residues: CATSRDTLNTEAFF. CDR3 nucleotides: TGTGCCACCAGCAGGGACACACTGAACACTGAAGCTTTCTTT.